The clone carrying this T cell receptor (beta chain) was counted at least ten times. Its target is not known. This record belongs to a study of blood T cells in healthy people across ages. Broader study findings: While age rose, TCR beta diversity per million T cells dropped in a roughly linear way. Because sorting was not performed, PBMCs prevented conclusive naive versus antigen-experienced comparison.

A sample-barcoded 5' primer and a J-beta primer mix were used in a second PCR of roughly 7 to 12 cycles. TCRdb redid the calling of the 5' RACE reads with MiXCR, one entry per CDR3 protein. The sample has about 650,000 distinct CDR3 sequences; around 32% are singletons. The people who gave samples were healthy Caucasians from Russia, aged roughly 6 to 100. Total RNA amounts of at least 5 micrograms were extracted per sample. Sequencing was done on a sample of blood. The TCR originated in a woman older than 75 in good health.

The CDR3 sequence: CASLSGGRIHEQYF. In DNA form, the CDR3 reads TGTGCCAGCCTAAGCGGGGGAAGGATACACGAGCAGTACTTC. The chain couples TRBV6-2 or TRBV6-3 to TRBJ2-7, with TRBD2 matching 8 bases. The trim removed 8 bases at V and 5 bases at J, leaving 11 bases unmatched. CDR3 length: 14 amino acids. CDR1 and CDR2 (germline): MNHEY, SVGEGT.